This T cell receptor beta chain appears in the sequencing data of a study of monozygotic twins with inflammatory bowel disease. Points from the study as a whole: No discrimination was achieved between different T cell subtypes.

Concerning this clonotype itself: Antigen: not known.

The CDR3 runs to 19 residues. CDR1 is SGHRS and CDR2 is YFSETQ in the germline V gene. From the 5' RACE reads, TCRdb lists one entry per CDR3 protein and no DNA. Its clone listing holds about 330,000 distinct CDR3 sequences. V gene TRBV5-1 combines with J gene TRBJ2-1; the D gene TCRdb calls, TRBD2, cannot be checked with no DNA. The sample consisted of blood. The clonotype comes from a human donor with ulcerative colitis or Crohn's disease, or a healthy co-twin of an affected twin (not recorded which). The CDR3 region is CASSLGGTSGRPTYNEQFF. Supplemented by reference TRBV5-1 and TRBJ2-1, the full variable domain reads KAGVTQTPRYLIKTRGQQVTLSCSPISGHRSVSWYQQTPGQGLQFLFEYFSETQRNKGNFPGRFSGRQFSNSRSEMNVSTLELGDSALYLCASSLGGTSGRPTYNEQFFGPGTRLTVL.